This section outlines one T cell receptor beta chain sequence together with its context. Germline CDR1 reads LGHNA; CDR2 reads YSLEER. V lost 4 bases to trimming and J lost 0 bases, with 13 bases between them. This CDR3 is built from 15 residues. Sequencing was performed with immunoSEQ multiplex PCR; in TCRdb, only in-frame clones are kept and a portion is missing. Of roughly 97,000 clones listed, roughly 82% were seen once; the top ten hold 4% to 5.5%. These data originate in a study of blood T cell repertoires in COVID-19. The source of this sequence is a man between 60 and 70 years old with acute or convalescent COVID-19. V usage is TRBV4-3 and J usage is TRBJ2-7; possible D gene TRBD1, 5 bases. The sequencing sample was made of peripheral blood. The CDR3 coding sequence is TGCGCCAGCAGCCCCTCCTTCGGACACTCCTACGAGCAGTACTTC. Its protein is CASSPSFGHSYEQYF.